The present entry profiles one TCR beta chain with its context. Its antigen is not identified. These data originate in a study of T cells expressing NK-cell markers. About the study: Sorted CD3+CD56+NKG2C+, CD3+CD56+NKG2C- and CD3+CD56-NKG2C+ T-cell subsets were beta-chain profiled. One of eight sequenced donors was HCMV-seronegative; the other seven were seropositive. Study-wide findings and caveats: The study found dominant NKG2C+ clonotypes at roughly 1.0-7.5% of CD8+ T cells in six donors.

CDR1 and CDR2 (germline): DFQATT, SNEGSKA (reference sequence). The CDR3 has 11 amino acids. TCRdb re-analyzed the 5' RACE reads; it lists each CDR3 protein once, without DNA. The table lists hundreds of thousands of distinct CDR3 sequences. The chain employs TRBV20-1 and TRBJ1-1. Sequenced sample: blood T cells: a sorted CD56 or NKG2C T cell subset, CD4+ or CD8+ T cells, or bulk PBMC T cells (not recorded which). The clonotype comes from a woman aged 18 to 75 in good health. The CDR3 here is CSAHLNTEAFF.